Shown below are 9 T cell receptor beta chains from a single sample sequenced in a study of identical twins. TCRdb re-analysed the 5' RACE reads in MiXCR, keeping a single row per CDR3 protein. The sample has just under 650,000 distinct CDR3 sequences, about 7.6% seen once. These data were likewise used in another study, on yellow fever vaccine responses in identical twins.

The sample consisted of PBMCs. These receptors were taken from a woman aged 18-29 years in good health.

This sequence joins TRBV28 and TRBJ1-2; TRBD1 agrees at 9 bases. Germline trimming cut 3 bases from V and 0 bases from J; bases unmatched to any gene: 11. This CDR3 is 18 amino acids long. CDR1 is MDHEN and CDR2 is SYDVKM in the germline V gene. CDR3 sequence (DNA): TGTGCCAGCAGTTTTCCCGGGGACAGGGTCCCTTCTAACTATGGCTACACCTTC. Translating it yields CASSFPGDRVPSNYGYTF.

This clonotype appeared a few times. The chain uses TRBV12-3 or TRBV12-4 and TRBJ1-3; a possible D gene is TRBD1 (5 bases). The CDR3 loop spans 14 amino acids. V was cut by 10 bases and J by 0 bases, with 13 bases left in between. Written as DNA, the CDR3 is TGTGCCAACCGTAGGGGCCACTCTGGAAACACCATATATTTT. Protein product: CANRRGHSGNTIYF.

At least ten counts were recorded for this clonotype. The chain combines TRBV2 with TRBJ1-3; TRBD1 matches at 7 bases. The CDR3 has 16 residues. The germline CDR1 and CDR2 sequences are SNHLY and FYNNEI. The ends lost 6 bases at V and 4 bases at J; junction bases unmatched: 12. The CDR3 DNA reads TGTGCCAGCAGCCAAGCACCGACAGGGTCAGGAAACACCATATATTTT. Translated, it gives CASSQAPTGSGNTIYF.

The rearrangement joins TRBV28 to TRBJ2-5, with D possibly matching TRBD2 (6 bases). With 4 bases removed from V and 2 bases from J, the gap between germline ends came to 8 bases. Germline V gene lookup returns CDR1 MDHEN and CDR2 SYDVKM. The CDR3 is 13 amino acids. The DNA for the CDR3 is TGTGCCAGCAGTTGGGACTTACAAGAGACCCAGTACTTC. The encoded protein is CASSWDLQETQYF. The whole variable domain, remainder taken from reference TRBV28 and TRBJ2-5, is DVKVTQSSRYLVKRTGEKVFLECVQDMDHENMFWYRQDPGLGLRLIYFSYDVKMKEKGDIPEGYSVSREKKERFSLILESASTNQTSMYLCASSWDLQETQYFGPGTRLLVL.

The V gene is TRBV12-3 or TRBV12-4, the J gene TRBJ1-1, with D possibly being TRBD1 (5 bases). V shed 10 bases and J shed 3 bases, with 15 bases lying between them. The CDR3 loop spans 13 amino acids. DNA of the CDR3: TGTGCCACCCAGACCGGGACGCACACTGAAGCTTTCTTT. This sequence encodes CATQTGTHTEAFF.

This clonotype was seen repeatedly, ten times or more. The chain carries TRBV12-3 or TRBV12-4 and TRBJ2-3; D not resolved. Trimming cost V 6 bases and J 9 bases, with 10 bases left between them. The CDR3 has 11 residues. Here the CDR3 reads CASSSGPTQYF. CDR3 coding DNA: TGTGCCAGCAGCTCCGGCCCGACGCAGTATTTT.

This clonotype was detected many times. This rearrangement joins TRBV6-5 to TRBJ1-1; 8 positions agree with TRBD1. The CDR3 runs to 14 residues. V shed 6 bases, J shed 4 bases, and the junction held 7 bases outside the gene matches. The germline V gene encodes CDR1 MNHEY and CDR2 SVGAGI. The DNA for the CDR3 is TGTGCCAGCAGATTACAGGGGGTCATCACTGAAGCTTTCTTT. Encoded protein: CASRLQGVITEAFF.

This clonotype was observed many times. V is TRBV12-3 or TRBV12-4 and J is TRBJ2-1; D is undetermined. The V gene lost 6 bases and the J gene lost 10 bases, with 10 bases spanning the gap. The CDR3 spans 11 residues. The CDR3 here is CASSLKVEQFF. For the CDR3, the DNA is TGTGCCAGCAGCCTAAAAGTGGAGCAGTTCTTC.

This clonotype was recorded at least ten times. The CDR3 nucleotides read TGTGCCAGCAGCCGACAGTCGTCCAACTATGGCTACACCTTC. This encodes CASSRQSSNYGYTF. The chain has TRBV7-9 and TRBJ1-2; tentatively, D is TRBD1 (5 bases). V was cut by 5 bases and J by 2 bases, with 12 bases left in between. Germline lookup yields CDR1 SEHNR and CDR2 FQNEAQ (reference sequence). This CDR3 region has 14 residues. Variable domain in full (rest from reference TRBV7-9 and TRBJ1-2): DTGVSQNPRHKITKRGQNVTFRCDPISEHNRLYWYRQTLGQGPEFLTYFQNEAQLEKSRLLSDRFSAERPKGSFSTLEIQRTEQGDSAMYLCASSRQSSNYGYTFGSGTRLTVV.